The text below deals with one T cell receptor (beta chain). Its binding antigen is unknown. No quality values exist for individual bases; no much larger clone is one base distant. This sample was taken from a study of shared clonotypes between healthy human individuals (dated by TCRdb to between 2020 and 2021). About the study as a whole: The cohort included a few men and a couple of women between 18 and 49 years of age. Blood TCR repertoires of about 5 healthy adults were deeply sequenced to estimate repertoire size and the extent of clonotype sharing between individuals. Different laboratories and diverse techniques were used to prepare libraries and sequence TCR repertoires, to increase sequencing depth and limit assay-specific biases. Each donor's leukapheresis produced roughly between roughly 0.9 and 9 billion PBMCs.

The donors were healthy, HIV-negative adults with no recently reported acute infections or vaccinations. All donors were Caucasian adults living in Nashville, Tennessee, USA. In the unsorted samples, 70 million to 95 million PBMCs were counted, and genomic DNA was extracted using the QIAamp DNA Blood Mini kit. After blood collection by leukapheresis, PBMCs were isolated using Ficoll-Histopaque density gradient centrifugation and then cryopreserved in the vapor phase of liquid nitrogen. Using the deep immunoSEQ assay, TCR CDR3 regions were amplified from genomic DNA by multiplex PCR. Genomic DNA extracted from each cell subset was distributed evenly over all wells of several immunoSEQ 96-well plates, and each plate served as one replicate. For unsorted PBMC, roughly 330 ng genomic DNA, equal to approximately 30,000 T cell genomes, was loaded into each replicate PCR. Ten immunoSEQ deep assay plates were used to sequence the unsorted PBMC genomic DNA. The purified libraries were quantified using a Qubit 3.0 fluorometer, sized with a Bioanalyzer 2100, and then quantified again using the KAPA Library Quantification kit. A separate single-read 150-cycle Illumina NextSeq 550 flow cell was used to sequence each immunoSEQ 96-well plate. The authors processed their data as follows. The immunoSEQ output contained only junctional sequences without quality scores, so filtering could not match that applied to full-length reads. Sequences were annotated with PyIR, a Python wrapper for IgBLAST v1.9, and V/J genes and CDR3 were assigned using IMGT germline references. Reads were removed for weak V/J assignments (E-value above 1e-6), missing CDR3, stop codons, out-of-frame junctions, or ambiguous translated residues. V3J clonotypes were defined by identical inferred V gene, J gene, and CDR3 amino acid sequence. To compute the percentage overlap between repertoires, the number of shared unique clonotypes was divided by the size of the smaller repertoire. RTK rarefaction, the Chao1 estimator, and Recon v2.1 estimates of unobserved clonotypes were used to assess repertoire richness. The source is immuneACCESS, and TCRdb retained only in-frame sequences with V and J called. Part of the clones is not carried over; for the studies checked, unresolved V genes explain less than half of this, and the remainder is unexplained. The V and J calls and clone size come from that table; D and trimming were worked out from the DNA. The sample has 470,000 or so clones on record, over 70% of them singletons. The ten largest clones take up about an eighth of the sample.

Results the study describes overall, beyond this receptor: The genetic and exposure-history diversity represented was limited by the small number of donors. Pairwise subsampling led to the expectation that sequencing depth would affect the degree of clonotype sharing among donors. Sampling was restricted to blood, and TCR repertoires in tissues likely differ from the TCR repertoires found in blood.

Input material: PBMCs. The receptor's source is a woman in her 40s in good health. Some clones in this sample may be carry-over from other donors' samples.

The CDR3 loop reads CASSWDRGTDYGYTF. The bases are TGTGCCAGCAGTTGGGACAGGGGGACTGACTATGGCTACACCTTC. Recombination connected TRBV6-5 to TRBJ1-2, with 11 junctional bases fitting TRBD1. V is pruned by 4 bases and J by 3 bases, leaving 4 bases of the junction without a gene match. As encoded in the germline V gene, CDR1 is MNHEY while CDR2 is SVGAGI. From the cysteine through the phenylalanine, the CDR3 covers 15 amino acids. Kept here is only the CDR3 DNA, which spans 45 bases and is read in frame from base 1.